These 19 T cell receptor beta chains were sequenced from one sample in a study of Ad26.COV2.S vaccination and SARS-CoV-2 variants. Treatment specified: some 19 received Ad26.COV2.S at low or high dose, single or two shots; a few received placebo; per-sample allocation not given. The samples were gathered on day 63 after the first injection of vaccine or placebo. TCRdb keeps only in-frame clones here, not all; method: immunoSEQ multiplex PCR. The sample has 440,000 or so clones; 89% are singletons. The sequences come from peripheral blood, collected in a trial of Ad26.COV2.S vaccine versus placebo. The source of these receptors is a person aged 18-60 years who received the Ad26.COV2.S COVID-19 vaccine or a placebo.

In this sample, this clone turned up once. V is TRBV5-5 and J is TRBJ2-1, with 11 nucleotides matching TRBD2. The V gene's germline CDR1 is SGHKS and CDR2 YYEKEE (reference sequence). The CDR3 is 19 residues long. V shed 0 bases, J shed 5 bases, and the junction held 13 bases outside the gene matches. The CDR3 bases are TGTGCCAGCAGCTTGGTTGTAGCGGGAGGGCCTATCCGCCACAATGAGCAGTTCTTC. Its translation: CASSLVVAGGPIRHNEQFF.

This sequence joins TRBV11-2 and TRBJ2-1, with D tentatively TRBD1 (5 bases). This CDR3 is 16 amino acids long. Per germline, CDR1 SGHAT and CDR2 FQNNGV. V was pared by 3 bases and J by 1 base, with 13 bases between. The CDR3 sequence is CASSLGWGSSYNEQFF. The CDR3 DNA reads TGTGCCAGCAGCTTGGGTTGGGGCTCATCCTACAATGAGCAGTTCTTC.

As for this clone: One end of the junction varies from germline; a read error may be responsible. The chain has TRBV7-7 and TRBJ1-5, with D perhaps TRBD1 (5 bases). The CDR3 is 16 amino acids. The germline V gene has CDR1 SSHAT and CDR2 FNYEAQ (reference sequence). In DNA form, the CDR3 reads TGTGCTAGCAGCGCCCCCACCGGGGGGGGAAGTCAGCCCCAGCATTTT. As protein: CASSAPTGGGSQPQHF.

V gene TRBV30 combines with J gene TRBJ2-1; no firm D call. Germline assignment: CDR1 GTSNPN and CDR2 SVGIG (reference sequence). The CDR3 has 13 residues. Between the trimmed V and J ends, which lost 3 bases and 1 base, there was a span of 7 bases. CDR3 protein: CAWSLGSYNEQFF. The CDR3 DNA follows: TGTGCCTGGAGCCTAGGGTCCTACAATGAGCAGTTCTTC.

The chain has TRBV6-5 and TRBJ1-2, with 7 bases identical to TRBD1. V lost 1 base and J lost 8; bases outside the gene matches: 13. Germline V lookup: CDR1 MNHEY, CDR2 SVGAGI. There are 16 residues in the CDR3. Here the CDR3 DNA reads TGTGCCAGCAGTTACTTGACAGGGTTGGGCGAGGGGGGCTACACCTTC. Amino acids: CASSYLTGLGEGGYTF.

This chain uses TRBV2 with TRBJ2-7; TRBD2 matches 8 bases. CDR1 and CDR2 (germline): SNHLY, FYNNEI. The CDR3 contains 14 residues. Losses at the gene ends were 5 bases for V and 0 bases for J; bases not matched to a gene: 3. Written as DNA, the CDR3 is TGTGCCAGCAGTTTAGCGGGGACCTCCTACGAGCAGTACTTC. The encoded protein is CASSLAGTSYEQYF. The variable domain in full, with the rest retrieved from reference TRBV2 and TRBJ2-7, is EPEVTQTPSHQVTQMGQEVILRCVPISNHLYFYWYRQILGQKVEFLVSFYNNEISEKSEIFDDQFSVERPDGSNFTLKIRSTKLEDSAMYFCASSLAGTSYEQYFGPGTRLTVT.

The genes are TRBV4-3 and TRBJ1-4; D is unclear. The CDR3 is made up of 13 amino acids. V was shortened by 0 bases and J by 11 bases, with 10 bases between the two germline ends. The germline CDR1 and CDR2 sequences are LGHNA and YSLEER. The CDR3 DNA is TGCGCCAGCAGCCAAGATCAGTTCGTGAAACTGTTTTTT. It codes for CASSQDQFVKLFF.

V is TRBV28 and J is TRBJ2-2, with unresolved D. The ends were cut back, 5 bases at V and 5 bases at J, with 6 bases in the middle. CDR1 is MDHEN, CDR2 SYDVKM, per germline. CDR3 size: 12 residues. The CDR3 spells CASSSPTGELFF. CDR3 nucleotide sequence: TGTGCCAGCAGTAGTCCGACCGGGGAGCTGTTTTTT. Drawing the rest from reference TRBV28 and TRBJ2-2, the complete variable domain is DVKVTQSSRYLVKRTGEKVFLECVQDMDHENMFWYRQDPGLGLRLIYFSYDVKMKEKGDIPEGYSVSREKKERFSLILESASTNQTSMYLCASSSPTGELFFGEGSRLTVL.

The chain has TRBV7-2 and TRBJ2-5; 8 bases match TRBD2. The V gene end was trimmed by 5 bases and the J gene end by 5 bases; junction bases not matched to a gene: 7. Germline V CDR1 and CDR2: SGHTA, FQGNSA. The CDR3 consists of 14 residues. The CDR3 coding sequence is TGTGCCAGCAGCCGCGCCCCGGGAGGGGAGACCCAGTACTTC. It is translated as CASSRAPGGETQYF.

The V call is TRBV10-3, the J call TRBJ2-1; 9 nucleotides match TRBD2. The CDR3 spans 14 residues. The germline V gene has CDR1 ENHRY and CDR2 SYGVKD. J gave up 6 bases and V 7 bases, and 7 bases lay outside the gene matches. The DNA of the CDR3 is TGTGCCATCATGGATCTAGCGGGGATCAATGAGCAGTTCTTC. It translates to CAIMDLAGINEQFF.

This clone was seen more than once but under ten times. The J gene is TRBJ1-2, the V gene TRBV7-8; TRBD1 aligns across 8 bases. Per the germline V gene, CDR1 is SGHVS and CDR2 is FQNEAQ. The CDR3 length is 14 residues. V shed 5 bases, J shed 5 bases, and the junction held 7 bases outside the gene matches. DNA of the CDR3: TGTGCCAGCAGCAGTAGGACAGGGATTTATGGCTACACCTTC. Its protein is CASSSRTGIYGYTF. The full variable domain, its missing parts supplied by reference TRBV7-8 and TRBJ1-2, is GAGVSQSPRYKVAKRGQDVALRCDPISGHVSLFWYQQALGQGPEFLTYFQNEAQLDKSGLPSDRFFAERPEGSVSTLKIQRTQQEDSAVYLCASSSRTGIYGYTFGSGTRLTVV.

This chain connects TRBV9 to TRBJ2-1; D uncertain. Trimming cost V 0 bases and J 0 bases, with 4 bases left between them. Germline V gives CDR1 SGDLS, CDR2 YYNGEE. The CDR3 has 14 amino acids. The CDR3 DNA reads TGTGCCAGCAGCGTAGGAAGCTCCTACAATGAGCAGTTCTTC. As protein: CASSVGSSYNEQFF.

Of note for this clone: The sample carries other DNA sequences with the same CDR3. This chain uses TRBV3-1 (or the pseudogene TRBV3-2) with TRBJ2-7; D is undetermined. Between the trimmed V and J ends, which lost 1 base and 5 bases, there was a span of 6 bases. This CDR3 contains 12 residues. The germline gives CDR1 LGHDT, CDR2 YNNKEL (reference sequence). In nucleotides, the CDR3 is TGTGCCAGCAGCCAAGGGGGTAACGAGCAGTACTTC. Protein product: CASSQGGNEQYF.

This clone occurred once. The chain joins TRBV9 to TRBJ1-5; 12 nucleotides align to TRBD1. The CDR3 has 18 residues. Germline V gene sequence: CDR1 SGDLS, CDR2 YYNGEE. V shed 2 bases, J shed 5 bases, and the junction held 11 bases outside the gene matches. CDR3 nucleotides: TGTGCCAGCAGCGTGACTTTACCCGGGACAGGGGGCTATCAGCCCCAGCATTTT. Its protein product is CASSVTLPGTGGYQPQHF.

The rearrangement joins TRBV30 to TRBJ2-1, with 9 bases fitting TRBD2. Germline trimming cut 4 bases from V and 2 bases from J; bases unmatched to any gene: 6. Looked up from germline, CDR1 is GTSNPN and CDR2 is SVGIG (reference sequence). The CDR3 sequence is 15 residues long. CDR3 nucleotide sequence: TGTGCCTGGACCAATTTAGCGGGAGCCTACAATGAGCAGTTCTTC. This sequence encodes CAWTNLAGAYNEQFF.

The chain employs TRBV11-2 and TRBJ1-1; possibly TRBD1 for D (6 bases). Trimming cost V 1 base and J 1 base, with 10 bases left between them. Looked up from germline, CDR1 is SGHAT and CDR2 is FQNNGV. The CDR3 loop spans 15 amino acids. CDR3 bases: TGTGCCAGCAGCTTAGGACAGGCGTGGAACACTGAAGCTTTCTTT. Translating it yields CASSLGQAWNTEAFF.

The J gene is TRBJ2-1, the V gene TRBV6-1; 8 bases agree with TRBD2. Looked up from germline, CDR1 is MNHNS and CDR2 is SASEGT. J was trimmed by 9 bases and V by 4 bases; bases with no gene match: 14. This CDR3 is 16 amino acids long. The DNA of the CDR3 is TGTGCCAGCAGTGGGCCGGGTAGCGGGATGTCTGGTGAGCAGTTCTTC. This gives the protein CASSGPGSGMSGEQFF.

The chain uses TRBV28 and TRBJ1-4; 8 nucleotides align to TRBD1. The CDR3 consists of 13 residues. The V and J ends lost 10 bases and 8 bases, in that order; junction bases with no gene match: 9. Germline CDR1 and CDR2: MDHEN and SYDVKM. CDR3 sequence: CATHDRGLEKLFF. CDR3 DNA sequence: TGTGCCACTCATGACAGGGGATTGGAAAAACTGTTTTTT.

V gene TRBV30 combines with J gene TRBJ1-1, with TRBD1 identical over 9 bases. The J segment lost 6 bases and the V segment lost 1 base, leaving 3 bases of the junction unmatched. Germline V gene lookup returns CDR1 GTSNPN and CDR2 SVGIG (reference sequence). This CDR3 is 13 amino acids long. The CDR3 is CAWSAGQGAEAFF. The DNA for the CDR3 is TGTGCCTGGAGTGCGGGACAGGGCGCTGAAGCTTTCTTT.